Below, one T cell receptor (beta chain) is given with its context. Its antigen is unidentified. An overlapping HIV-1 Gag peptide pool stimulated these cells at roughly 1 ug/peptide/mL. Sorted nonresponding memory CD4+ T cells were CD40L-negative, CD69-negative, CD45RO-high. Donors had CD4+ T cell counts above 400 cells/uL and were CMV-seropositive. Before stimulation, PBMCs underwent CD8+ T cell depletion. V was cut by 5 bases and J by 6 bases, with 12 bases left in between. The CDR3 is 13 residues long. Germline CDR1 SEHNR, CDR2 FQNEAQ (reference sequence). The sample is drawn from a study of persistence of HIV-infected CD4 T cells. This was the immunoSEQ version 4 assay in survey mode. Genomic DNA was diluted to 10 ng/uL, up to roughly 1 ug per sample. The table came from immunoSEQ multiplex PCR; TCRdb's copy has only in-frame clones and leaves some out. This table has over 30,000 clones, 75% to 90% appearing once.

This sequence was found in an adult with HIV. The donor label of this sample is uncertain. The genes are TRBV7-9 and TRBJ2-3; D is perhaps TRBD2 (5 bases). The sequencing here drew on cultured CD4+ T cells from PBMCs, taken from a patient who received antiretroviral therapy. CDR3 DNA sequence: TGTGCCAGCAGCGGGAGTTGGTTGGATACGCAGTATTTT. Translating it yields CASSGSWLDTQYF.